This paragraph covers one T cell receptor beta chain sequence. Its antigen remains unidentified. Base qualities are not recorded, but no much larger clone differs from it by a single base. These data originate in a study of OX40 agonist ivuxolimab in advanced cancers. For context, the study as a whole: The costimulatory receptor OX40 (CD134) was targeted by ivuxolimab, a fully human IgG2 agonistic monoclonal antibody. Intravenous ivuxolimab was administered to patients every 2 weeks at six dose levels: 0.01, 0.1, 0.3, 1.5, 3 and 10 mg/kg. Among the approximately 50 dose-escalation patients, approximately 20 had hepatocellular carcinoma, about 15 melanoma, 9 renal cell carcinoma and 9 head and neck cancer. The dose-escalation cohort was about 87% male with a mean age of about 58 years, ranging from roughly 23 to 85. Prior anti-PD-1, anti-PD-L1 or anti-CTLA-4 therapy was permitted, and checkpoint inhibitors had been received by about 44% of dose-escalation patients. Three dose-escalation patients achieved partial responses, one with hepatocellular carcinoma and two with cutaneous melanoma. The purpose of peripheral TCRbeta sequencing was to test whether ivuxolimab changed TCR sequence diversity and led to clonal T-cell expansion. The monotherapy dose-escalation portion (N ≈ 56 patients) of the phase I ivuxolimab trial is reported in the paper. Here is what the overall study found, with its caveats: After ivuxolimab, CD8+ T cells had more expanded clones than CD4+ T cells on average. Low levels of normalized T-cell clonal expansion were also seen in some patients who did not respond. Which antigens the clonally expanded peripheral T cells were specific for was not determined. Partial responders in the 0.1-3.0 mg/kg groups had among the lowest normalized peripheral clonal expansion, especially among CD8+ T cells. At doses from 0.1 to 3.0 mg/kg, clonal expansion was seen in both CD4+ and CD8+ blood T cells between baseline and week 6.

CDR3 length: 15 amino acids, cysteine to phenylalanine. Just the 45-base CDR3 DNA is kept, in frame starting at base 1. CDR1 and CDR2 were assigned from the germline V gene (reference sequence) as LNHDA and SQIVND. Relative to germline, V is missing 9 bases and J is missing 0 bases, with 8 bases of the junction outside any gene match. For sequencing of the TCRbeta CDR3 region, genomic DNA was extracted from the sorted cells. The immunoSEQ Assay was used for sequencing of TCRbeta CDR3 regions. What TCRdb holds here is the immuneACCESS table cut down to in-frame rearrangements. Part of the clones is not present; checked against another copy, under half of the missing clones reflect an unresolved V gene, and the others are unexplained. Counted in this sample were about 69,000 clones; roughly 92% of them appeared once. The ten top clones hold 0.25% to 0.3% of the sample. The trial excluded patients who had a history of autoimmune disease or were on systemic immunosuppression. Peripheral blood for TCR sequencing was drawn from every dose cohort at baseline, at cycle 4 day 1 and at cycle 7 day 1. Samples came from an open-label, multicenter, first-in-human phase I dose-escalation trial of ivuxolimab. The trial enrolled adults with locally advanced or metastatic head and neck squamous cell, hepatocellular, melanoma or renal cell carcinoma. Before TCR sequencing, CD4+ T cells and CD8+ T cells from peripheral blood were sorted into separate populations.

This chain joins TRBV19 to TRBJ1-1, with 9 central nucleotides matching TRBD1. Sample: CD4+ or CD8+ T cells sorted from blood, taken in a trial of the OX40 agonist ivuxolimab. The receptor comes from an adult with an advanced solid tumor such as melanoma, head and neck, liver or kidney cancer. The encoded CDR3 is CASRTGARMNTEAFF. The DNA reads as follows: TGTGCCAGCAGGACAGGGGCCCGAATGAACACTGAAGCTTTCTTT.